This paragraph reports one T cell receptor (beta chain). Its antigen is still unknown. The sample originates from a study of identifying expanded T cells in peripheral blood. Study observations and caveats: Approximately two-week clone count variance significantly increased as total template count grew. Differentially abundant clones: about 1.3 between replicates, 16.4 at approximately 14 days, 19 to 20 at four.

Collection occurred without any documented infections or immune events in donors. Sequenced by immunoSEQ multiplex PCR; TCRdb stores in-frame clones only, minus some. The data show under 150,000 clones, roughly 84% seen once. Germline V lookup: CDR1 SEHNR, CDR2 FQNEAQ (reference sequence). CDR3 length equals 12 residues. The sample taken for sequencing was blood. The rearrangement links TRBV7-9 to TRBJ2-5; D may be TRBD2 (5 bases). This TCR was sampled from a person aged 18 to 70 in good health. The CDR3 loop is CTSRADQETQYF. The DNA for the CDR3 is TGTACTTCGAGGGCGGACCAAGAGACCCAGTACTTC.